This passage covers 29 T cell receptor beta chains from one sample sequenced in a study of shared clonotypes between healthy human individuals. The method was immunoSEQ multiplex PCR; TCRdb's version includes in-frame clones alone and lacks a portion of them. In the table there are fewer than 700,000 clones, approximately 95% of which are singletons. Naive-designated CD8 cells lacked CD45RO, were positively enriched for CCR7, and omitted terminally differentiated effector memory CD45RA+ cells. The sequenced material came from naive CD8+ T cells sorted from blood. The source of these receptors is a woman aged 30 to 39 in good health.

This chain links TRBV7-9 with TRBJ1-1, with D unclear. The CDR3 runs to 12 residues. Germline V gene lookup returns CDR1 SEHNR and CDR2 FQNEAQ (reference sequence). V lost 3 bases and J lost 10, with 12 bases in between. The CDR3 region is CASSFFRDVAFF. CDR3 nucleotides: TGTGCCAGCAGCTTTTTTCGTGATGTAGCTTTCTTT.

This clone was recorded a few times. The chain links TRBV19 to TRBJ2-7; no firm D call. Germline CDR1 reads LNHDA; CDR2 reads SQIVND (reference sequence). V lost 5 bases and J lost 3, with 11 bases in between. CDR3 length: 13 amino acids. CDR3 sequence reads: CASSVGPNYEQYF. CDR3 in DNA: TGTGCCAGTAGTGTCGGTCCGAACTACGAGCAGTACTTC.

V usage is TRBV9 and J usage is TRBJ2-1, with 11 bases matching TRBD2. Germline V CDR1 and CDR2: SGDLS, YYNGEE. The CDR3 extends over 17 amino acids. Unmatched junction bases numbered 14, after V lost 3 bases and J lost 9 bases. CDR3 protein: CASSESGTSGSLREQFF. The CDR3 bases are TGTGCCAGCAGCGAAAGTGGAACTAGCGGGAGCCTCCGTGAGCAGTTCTTC.

The V call is TRBV29-1, the J call TRBJ1-3; D not certain. Germline CDR1 is SQVTM and CDR2 is ANQGSEA. The CDR3 loop spans 13 amino acids. The germline V and J ends were trimmed by 7 bases and 1 base, with 11 bases remaining between them. CDR3 amino acids: CSADVGSGNTIYF. DNA of the CDR3: TGCAGCGCAGATGTTGGGTCTGGAAACACCATATATTTT.

The genes are TRBV7-7 and TRBJ2-1; no firm D call. The CDR3 consists of 15 residues. V dropped 5 bases and J dropped 0 bases, with 11 bases sitting between them. In germline, CDR1 is SSHAT, CDR2 FNYEAQ (reference sequence). The CDR3 protein is CASSRLESSYNEQFF. CDR3 in DNA: TGTGCCAGCAGCCGCCTAGAGAGCTCCTACAATGAGCAGTTCTTC.

The rearrangement links TRBV6-5 to TRBJ2-7; 10 bases match TRBD1. In germline, CDR1 is MNHEY, CDR2 SVGAGI. The ends lost 7 bases at V and 2 bases at J; junction bases unmatched: 8. The CDR3 has 15 amino acids. CDR3 amino acids: CASTLVGTGAYEQYF. The CDR3, as DNA: TGTGCCAGCACCTTGGTGGGGACAGGGGCCTACGAGCAGTACTTC.

The chain joins TRBV13 to TRBJ2-1; possible D gene TRBD1, 5 bases. The CDR3 is 19 amino acids. Trimming pared 4 bases from V and 0 bases from J, leaving 22 bases between. In germline, CDR1 is PRHDT, CDR2 FYEKMQ (reference sequence). CDR3 coding DNA: TGTGCCAGCAGCTCGCCCACAGGCCCGCAGAAGAGCTCCTACAATGAGCAGTTCTTC. It yields the protein CASSSPTGPQKSSYNEQFF.

This chain uses TRBV4-1 with TRBJ2-7; a weak D match, TRBD2 (6 bases). The germline V and J ends were trimmed by 0 bases and 2 bases, with 17 bases remaining between them. CDR3 length: 17 amino acids. Germline V gene sequence: CDR1 MGHRA, CDR2 YSYEKL. As DNA, the CDR3 is TGCGCCAGCAGCCAAGAGGCCCCTCCGGGGAGGACCTACGAGCAGTACTTC. Its protein product is CASSQEAPPGRTYEQYF.

For this clone: The same CDR3 is also encoded by other DNA sequences in this sample. The J gene is TRBJ2-7, the V gene TRBV11-2; D possibly corresponds to TRBD2 (6 bases). CDR3 length: 13 amino acids. Trimming pared 1 base from V and 3 bases from J, leaving 7 bases between. Germline CDR1 is SGHAT and CDR2 is FQNNGV. The CDR3 loop is CASSLVGGYEQYF. CDR3 sequence (DNA): TGTGCCAGCAGCTTAGTGGGGGGCTACGAGCAGTACTTC.

This chain uses TRBV2 with TRBJ2-2; D gene ambiguous. Germline-derived CDR1 and CDR2 are SNHLY and FYNNEI. Trimming left V 7 bases short and J 0 bases short, with 15 bases between. This CDR3 contains 16 residues. CDR3 nucleotides: TGTGCCAGCACCTCCTTGGAACAAGCGAACACCGGGGAGCTGTTTTTT. It is translated as CASTSLEQANTGELFF.

The table lists this clone with a count of one. The V and J genes are TRBV28 and TRBJ2-1; the D is unclear. This CDR3 comprises 16 residues. Trimming took 1 base from V and 4 from J, leaving 14 bases between them. Germline CDR1 MDHEN, CDR2 SYDVKM. The CDR3 DNA follows: TGTGCCAGCAGTTTATCCCTGCCGGAACCTTACAATGAGCAGTTCTTC. It specifies CASSLSLPEPYNEQFF.

The chain employs TRBV2 and TRBJ2-7; D unresolved. Germline values: CDR1 SNHLY, CDR2 FYNNEI. There are 15 residues in the CDR3. V lost 3 bases and J 0 bases, leaving 12 bases between the germline ends. CDR3 amino acids: CASSEGSFSSYEQYF. CDR3 nucleotides: TGTGCCAGCAGTGAGGGATCCTTTAGCTCCTACGAGCAGTACTTC.

V is TRBV9 and J is TRBJ1-4, with TRBD1 matching 8 bases. The CDR3 has 13 residues. The V segment lost 3 bases and the J segment 12 bases; nucleotides outside the gene matches: 7. Germline CDR1 and CDR2: SGDLS and YYNGEE. CDR3 loop: CASSGQGAQELFF. DNA for the CDR3: TGTGCCAGCAGCGGGCAGGGGGCCCAGGAACTGTTTTTT.

The rearrangement joins TRBV7-8 to TRBJ2-3; tentative D call: TRBD2 (5 bases). The germline V and J ends were trimmed by 6 bases and 6 bases, with 13 bases remaining between them. The CDR3 length is 13 residues. The germline V gene encodes CDR1 SGHVS and CDR2 FQNEAQ. Written as DNA, the CDR3 is TGTGCCAGCAGGGAAGTAGCGAGTGATACGCAGTATTTT. It is translated as CASREVASDTQYF.

As for this clone: The same CDR3 also results from other DNA sequences found in this sample. This rearrangement joins TRBV27 to TRBJ2-7, with D uncertain. CDR1 is MNHEY, CDR2 SMNVEV, per germline (reference sequence). CDR3 size: 13 residues. Trimming removed 2 bases at V and 4 bases at J, with 9 bases between. The CDR3 bases are TGTGCCAGCAGTTTAACCCCTCTTTACGAGCAGTACTTC. It codes for CASSLTPLYEQYF.

The CDR3 sequence: CASSYGLAGAYEQYF. The DNA for the CDR3 is TGTGCCAGCAGTTACGGACTAGCGGGAGCCTACGAGCAGTACTTC. The chain carries TRBV6-5 and TRBJ2-7, with 13 bases matching TRBD2. The V segment lost 2 bases and the J segment 2 bases; nucleotides outside the gene matches: 0. Germline CDR1 is MNHEY and CDR2 is SVGAGI. The CDR3 contains 15 residues.

The CDR3 loop is CATSEGAGELFF. CDR3 coding DNA: TGTGCCACTTCGGAGGGGGCCGGGGAGCTGTTTTTT. The gene calls are TRBV5-6 and TRBJ2-2; D tentatively reads TRBD1 or TRBD2 (6 bases each). Germline lookup yields CDR1 SGHDT and CDR2 YYEEEE. Trimming took 9 bases from V and 6 from J, leaving 12 bases between them. The CDR3 has 12 amino acids.

This clone was observed a single time. The V and J genes are TRBV7-3 and TRBJ2-7; tentatively, D is TRBD2 (5 bases). The length of the CDR3 is 16 residues. Trimming cost V 6 bases and J 4 bases, with 22 bases left between them. Germline-derived CDR1 and CDR2 are SGHTA and FQGTGA. The CDR3, as DNA: TGTGCCAGCAGTATAGTGAGAGGGTTACCCTTTTACGAGCAGTACTTC. Translation gives CASSIVRGLPFYEQYF. The whole variable domain, remainder taken from reference TRBV7-3 and TRBJ2-7, is GAGVSQTPSNKVTEKGKYVELRCDPISGHTALYWYRQSLGQGPEFLIYFQGTGAADDSGLPNDRFFAVRPEGSVSTLKIQRTERGDSAVYLCASSIVRGLPFYEQYFGPGTRLTVT.

As DNA, the CDR3 is TGCGCCAGCGTCGGGGAGGGGAACTATGGCTACACCTTC. It is translated as CASVGEGNYGYTF. The chain couples TRBV5-1 to TRBJ1-2, with D possibly being TRBD1 (5 bases). V lost 7 bases to trimming and J lost 2 bases, with 12 bases between them. Germline V gene sequence: CDR1 SGHRS, CDR2 YFSETQ. This CDR3 spans 13 amino acids.

The genes are TRBV19 and TRBJ1-1; tentatively, D is TRBD1 (5 bases). This CDR3 is built from 14 residues. The V end was cut by 4 bases, the J end by 6 bases, with 15 bases between. The germline V gene has CDR1 LNHDA and CDR2 SQIVND (reference sequence). The CDR3 sequence: CASSTLLKGPEAFF. CDR3 nucleotides: TGTGCCAGTAGTACCCTCTTAAAGGGGCCTGAAGCTTTCTTT. Full variable domain (rest looked up from reference TRBV19 and TRBJ1-1): DGGITQSPKYLFRKEGQNVTLSCEQNLNHDAMYWYRQDPGQGLRLIYYSQIVNDFQKGDIAEGYSVSREKKESFPLTVTSAQKNPTAFYLCASSTLLKGPEAFFGQGTRLTVV.

The chain uses TRBV19 and TRBJ2-2; D might be TRBD1 or TRBD2, each matching 5 bases. V was trimmed by 5 bases and J by 6 bases, leaving 16 bases between them. This CDR3 contains 15 residues. Germline V gene lookup returns CDR1 LNHDA and CDR2 SQIVND (reference sequence). CDR3 protein: CASSPYEQGAGELFF. The CDR3 nucleotides are TGTGCCAGTAGTCCCTACGAGCAGGGAGCCGGGGAGCTGTTTTTT.

The V gene is TRBV4-1, the J gene TRBJ2-7, with 8 bases that match TRBD1. Germline V CDR1 and CDR2: MGHRA, YSYEKL. With 1 base clipped from V and 3 bases from J, the junction kept 5 bases outside the gene matches. CDR3 length equals 15 residues. The CDR3 here is CASSQAAGGYYEQYF. CDR3 nucleotide sequence: TGCGCCAGCAGCCAAGCGGCAGGGGGCTACTACGAGCAGTACTTC.

This chain connects TRBV20-1 to TRBJ1-1, with 10 bases that match TRBD1. In germline, CDR1 is DFQATT, CDR2 SNEGSKA (reference sequence). This CDR3 has 11 amino acids. CDR3 DNA: TGCAGGGGGACAGGGGCTTCTGAAGCTTTCTTT. This gives the protein CRGTGASEAFF.

This clone was recorded once. The chain employs TRBV4-2 and TRBJ2-7; the match to TRBD2 covers 9 bases. The CDR3 is 18 amino acids. V trimming: 2 bases; J trimming: 1 base; junction bases outside the gene matches: 12. Germline assignment: CDR1 LGHNA and CDR2 YNFKEQ. In DNA, the CDR3 is TGTGCCAGCAGCCAAACTCAGGCGCTAGCGGGATTTTCCTACGAGCAGTACTTC. Translating gives CASSQTQALAGFSYEQYF.

The chain employs TRBV27 and TRBJ2-7; 8 bases are a match to TRBD1. Germline values: CDR1 MNHEY, CDR2 SMNVEV (reference sequence). The J segment lost 4 bases and the V segment lost 8 bases, leaving 7 bases of the junction unmatched. The CDR3 is made up of 13 amino acids. The CDR3 nucleotides read TGTGCCAGCGGAAACAGGGGGATGTACGAGCAGTACTTC. Its translation: CASGNRGMYEQYF.

The J gene is TRBJ2-7, the V gene TRBV7-8; tentatively, D is TRBD2 (6 bases). The CDR3 runs 14 residues. V lost 3 bases, J lost 1 base, and 10 bases lay in between. Germline-derived CDR1 and CDR2 are SGHVS and FQNEAQ. The CDR3, as DNA: TGTGCCAGCAGCTTCGGCGCGGGGTCCTACGAGCAGTACTTC. Translation: CASSFGAGSYEQYF.

The rearrangement links TRBV9 to TRBJ1-1; maybe TRBD1 (5 bases). Germline V lookup: CDR1 SGDLS, CDR2 YYNGEE. There are 13 residues in the CDR3. V shed 3 bases and J shed 6 bases, with 12 bases lying between them. The CDR3 sequence is CASSALQGAEAFF. In nucleotides, the CDR3 is TGTGCCAGCAGCGCCTTGCAGGGCGCTGAAGCTTTCTTT.

This chain joins TRBV11-3 and TRBJ1-6, with 7 bases fitting TRBD1. With 5 bases clipped from V and 7 bases from J, the junction kept 14 bases outside the gene matches. The CDR3 totals 17 residues. CDR1 and CDR2 (germline): SGHNT, YENEEA. CDR3 coding DNA: TGTGCCAGCAGCCCTAAAGTTGACAGGGATAGCAATTCACCCCTCCACTTT. Its protein product is CASSPKVDRDSNSPLHF.

The CDR3 region is CASSLSSHAGTTEQFF. CDR3 DNA sequence: TGTGCCAGCAGCTTATCTTCCCACGCCGGAACTACTGAGCAGTTCTTC. The chain couples TRBV7-3 to TRBJ2-1; D is undetermined. Trimming stripped 2 bases from V and 9 bases from J, with 20 bases between. Germline assignment: CDR1 SGHTA and CDR2 FQGTGA. The CDR3 is 16 residues long.